This passage covers 32 T cell receptor beta chains from one sample sequenced in a study of T cells in localized non-small cell lung cancer. Using immunoSEQ multiplex PCR, the repertoire was profiled, and TCRdb retains in-frame clones only, with some absent. The sample holds about 52,000 clones, 86% seen once. The sample here was peripheral blood, taken before any cancer treatment. The receptors here all came from a male donor at least 60 years old with stage III squamous cell lung carcinoma.

The rearrangement joins TRBV6-1 to TRBJ2-5; 8 bases match TRBD2. The CDR3 has 17 residues. Losses at the gene ends were 0 bases for V and 5 bases for J; bases not matched to a gene: 11. In germline, CDR1 is MNHNS, CDR2 SASEGT. The CDR3 DNA reads as TGTGCCAGCAGTGAAGCGGGCACTAGCGGATCGAGGGAGACCCAGTACTTC. Its protein product is CASSEAGTSGSRETQYF.

This chain uses TRBV5-5 with TRBJ2-7; TRBD1 is a possible D gene (6 bases). The CDR3 extends over 12 amino acids. CDR1 and CDR2 (germline): SGHKS, YYEKEE (reference sequence). The V end was cut by 4 bases, the J end by 3 bases, with 8 bases between. CDR3 nucleotides: TGTGCCAGCAGCCCGGACAGCTACGAGCAGTACTTC. This codes for CASSPDSYEQYF.

The chain uses TRBV7-3 and TRBJ2-1, with TRBD2 identical over 8 bases. Trimming removed 5 bases from V and 8 bases from J; junction bases left unmatched: 17. The germline V gene encodes CDR1 SGHTA and CDR2 FQGTGA. The CDR3 has 17 amino acids. DNA for the CDR3: TGTGCCAGCAGCGGCCCGATCGGGGGGGGCCGGCGTCATGAGCAGTTCTTC. This translates into CASSGPIGGGRRHEQFF.

The gene calls are TRBV7-6 and TRBJ1-1, with TRBD1 as a possible D gene (5 bases). V was pared by 7 bases and J by 3 bases, with 15 bases between. CDR1 and CDR2 (germline): SGHVS, FNYEAQ. This CDR3 region has 14 residues. The CDR3 DNA reads as TGTGCCAGCAACCCCCGGGGGGTGGACACTGAAGCTTTCTTT. Amino acids: CASNPRGVDTEAFF.

The V call is TRBV18, the J call TRBJ1-1; D is perhaps TRBD1 (5 bases). The V gene lost 2 bases and the J gene lost 0 bases, with 16 bases spanning the gap. This CDR3 comprises 17 residues. Per the germline V gene, CDR1 is KGHSH and CDR2 is LQKENI. This CDR3 is CASSPWGQFSLNTEAFF. CDR3 sequence (DNA): TGTGCCAGCTCACCATGGGGCCAATTTTCCCTGAACACTGAAGCTTTCTTT.

In its sample, this clone was seen many times. The chain couples TRBV21-1 to TRBJ2-7; whether TRBD1, the table's D call, matches the DNA was not checked. TRBV21-1 represents a pseudogene. This CDR3 comprises 14 residues. Here the CDR3 reads CASSKGGQPYEQYF. CDR3 in DNA: TGTGCCAGCAGCAAAGGGGGACAGCCCTACGAGCAGTACTTC.

The gene calls are TRBV6-8 and TRBJ1-1; a weak D match, TRBD1 (5 bases). Germline CDR1 MNHGY, CDR2 SAAAGT. V was clipped by 6 bases and J by 1 base, with 9 bases between them. The CDR3 is 13 residues long. CDR3 coding DNA: TGTGCCAGCAGGGGACGACCGAACACTGAAGCTTTCTTT. Its translation: CASRGRPNTEAFF.

The chain is built from TRBV11-2 and TRBJ1-5; perhaps TRBD1 as D (5 bases). Germline values: CDR1 SGHAT, CDR2 FQNNGV. The CDR3 is 15 residues long. V dropped 6 bases and J dropped 3 bases, with 15 bases sitting between them. The CDR3 nucleotides are TGTGCCAGCAGTCGCCGCGGGGGACCCAATCAGCCCCAGCATTTT. Its translation: CASSRRGGPNQPQHF.

This clone is a singleton in its sample. The chain couples TRBV30 to TRBJ1-1; TRBD1 aligns across 8 bases. The V gene end was trimmed by 0 bases and the J gene end by 0 bases; junction bases not matched to a gene: 9. This CDR3 is built from 17 residues. Germline CDR1 and CDR2: GTSNPN and SVGIG (reference sequence). The CDR3 loop is CAWSVRGGRGLNTEAFF. CDR3 nucleotides: TGTGCCTGGAGTGTAAGAGGAGGCAGGGGGCTGAACACTGAAGCTTTCTTT. Variable domain in full (rest from reference TRBV30 and TRBJ1-1): SQTIHQWPATLVQPVGSPLSLECTVEGTSNPNLYWYRQAAGRGLQLLFYSVGIGQISSEVPQNLSASRPQDRQFILSSKKLLLSDSGFYLCAWSVRGGRGLNTEAFFGQGTRLTVV.

The chain couples TRBV14 to TRBJ2-5, with unresolved D. Between the trimmed V and J ends, which lost 1 base and 1 base, there was a span of 13 bases. The CDR3 is 16 amino acids. In germline, CDR1 is SGHDN, CDR2 FVKESK. CDR3 nucleotide sequence: TGTGCCAGCAGCCAAGGTATACAGAAGCTCCAAGAGACCCAGTACTTC. Translating it yields CASSQGIQKLQETQYF.

The sample holds one count of this clone. This chain's CDR3 is CASSLTRQTGELFF. The CDR3 DNA reads as TGTGCCAGCAGCTTAACCCGACAGACCGGGGAGCTGTTTTTT. V is TRBV7-2 and J is TRBJ2-2; TRBD1 is a possible D gene (5 bases). The germline CDR1 and CDR2 sequences are SGHTA and FQGNSA. With 2 bases removed from V and 5 bases from J, the gap between germline ends came to 9 bases. CDR3 length equals 14 residues.

The J gene is TRBJ2-5, the V gene TRBV14, with TRBD1 identical over 9 bases. The CDR3 spans 16 residues. Germline lookup yields CDR1 SGHDN and CDR2 FVKESK. V lost 3 bases, J lost 7 bases, and 12 bases stayed unmatched. CDR3 sequence (DNA): TGTGCCAGCAGCCACGACGCGGGACAGGGATTGGCGACCCAGTACTTC. This gives the protein CASSHDAGQGLATQYF.

The V gene is TRBV2, the J gene TRBJ2-1, with TRBD1 matching 8 bases. V was pared by 1 base and J by 6 bases, with 2 bases of the junction left unmatched. Per germline, CDR1 SNHLY and CDR2 FYNNEI. The CDR3 spans 14 residues. The CDR3 nucleotides are TGTGCCAGCAGTGAAGGGGACAGGACCAATGAGCAGTTCTTC. This encodes CASSEGDRTNEQFF.

The chain has TRBV7-9 and TRBJ2-1; TRBD1 agrees at 12 bases. The CDR3 is 18 residues long. The trim removed 5 bases at V and 1 base at J, leaving 9 bases unmatched. The germline gives CDR1 SEHNR, CDR2 FQNEAQ (reference sequence). The CDR3 coding sequence is TGTGCCAGCAGCAGAACCGGGACAGGGGGCGGTTCCTACAATGAGCAGTTCTTC. The encoded protein is CASSRTGTGGGSYNEQFF.

The gene calls are TRBV2 and TRBJ2-2; 9 nucleotides match TRBD2. The V and J ends lost 1 base and 6 bases, in that order; junction bases with no gene match: 3. Germline CDR1 is SNHLY and CDR2 is FYNNEI. This CDR3 region has 15 residues. The CDR3 DNA follows: TGTGCCAGCAGTGAAGTAGCGGGAGTCCCCGGGGAGCTGTTTTTT. Amino acid sequence: CASSEVAGVPGELFF.

The chain uses TRBV11-2 and TRBJ1-6; D uncertain. V lost 8 bases and J lost 8, with 10 bases in between. This CDR3 comprises 12 residues. CDR1 and CDR2 from the germline V gene are SGHAT and FQNNGV. CDR3 DNA: TGTGCCAGCGGATCAAGGGATTCACCCCTCCACTTT. Encoded protein: CASGSRDSPLHF. Full variable domain (rest looked up from reference TRBV11-2 and TRBJ1-6): EAGVAQSPRYKIIEKRQSVAFWCNPISGHATLYWYQQILGQGPKLLIQFQNNGVVDDSQLPKDRFSAERLKGVDSTLKIQPAKLEDSAVYLCASGSRDSPLHFGNGTRLTVT.

J is TRBJ2-2 and V is TRBV11-3; the match to TRBD1 covers 7 bases. Germline CDR1 reads SGHNT; CDR2 reads YENEEA. The CDR3 sequence is 16 residues long. Trimming removed 5 bases from V and 2 bases from J; junction bases left unmatched: 8. CDR3 sequence (DNA): TGTGCCAGCAGCCGTTGGCCAGGGGGAAACACCGGGGAGCTGTTTTTT. Its protein is CASSRWPGGNTGELFF.

The chain is built from TRBV5-1 and TRBJ2-1; D remains ambiguous. V lost 0 bases, J lost 7 bases, and 11 bases lay in between. The CDR3 is made up of 14 amino acids. Germline V gene sequence: CDR1 SGHRS, CDR2 YFSETQ. CDR3 nucleotide sequence: TGCGCCAGCAGCTTGGATGGGCTAGTAAATGAGCAGTTCTTC. It encodes CASSLDGLVNEQFF. Full variable domain (remainder filled in from reference TRBV5-1 and TRBJ2-1): KAGVTQTPRYLIKTRGQQVTLSCSPISGHRSVSWYQQTPGQGLQFLFEYFSETQRNKGNFPGRFSGRQFSNSRSEMNVSTLELGDSALYLCASSLDGLVNEQFFGPGTRLTVL.

This clone was detected once. V gene TRBV30 combines with J gene TRBJ2-2, with TRBD1 identical over 9 bases. This CDR3 is built from 14 residues. The V gene's germline CDR1 is GTSNPN and CDR2 SVGIG (reference sequence). The V and J ends lost 8 bases and 0 bases, in that order; junction bases with no gene match: 4. The CDR3 loop reads CALRTGANTGELFF. The CDR3, as DNA: TGTGCCCTAAGGACAGGGGCGAACACCGGGGAGCTGTTTTTT.

The rearrangement uses TRBV27 and TRBJ2-1, with 12 bases that match TRBD2. In germline, CDR1 is MNHEY, CDR2 SMNVEV (reference sequence). The CDR3 runs 17 residues. V dropped 5 bases and J dropped 5; count of bases not matched to a gene: 10. The CDR3 sequence is CASSTSRLAGVNNEQFF. The CDR3 bases are TGTGCCAGCAGTACGTCCCGACTAGCGGGGGTAAACAATGAGCAGTTCTTC.

J is TRBJ1-1 and V is TRBV27, with TRBD1 matching 8 bases. Germline V gene lookup returns CDR1 MNHEY and CDR2 SMNVEV (reference sequence). V trimming: 6 bases; J trimming: 6 bases; junction bases outside the gene matches: 12. CDR3 length equals 15 residues. The CDR3 sequence: CASSRTGLVTAEAFF. The CDR3 DNA is TGTGCCAGCAGCCGGACAGGGCTAGTTACCGCTGAAGCTTTCTTT.

The chain is built from TRBV30 and TRBJ1-1; tentative D call: TRBD1 (6 bases). V was clipped by 0 bases and J by 5 bases, with 13 bases between them. This CDR3 region has 14 residues. Germline V gene sequence: CDR1 GTSNPN, CDR2 SVGIG (reference sequence). The CDR3 DNA reads as TGTGCCTGGAGTGTAGGGGGGGTTGGGACTGAAGCTTTCTTT. It specifies CAWSVGGVGTEAFF.

The V call is TRBV4-2, the J call TRBJ1-4; possible D gene TRBD1, 5 bases. The CDR3 loop spans 16 amino acids. The ends were cut back, 0 bases at V and 7 bases at J, with 15 bases in the middle. Germline V lookup: CDR1 LGHNA, CDR2 YNFKEQ. For the CDR3, the DNA is TGTGCCAGCAGCCAAGATCCACTCGGGGCGGGTGAAAAACTGTTTTTT. It is translated as CASSQDPLGAGEKLFF.

The chain joins TRBV27 to TRBJ2-1; possible D gene TRBD1, 5 bases. This CDR3 contains 14 residues. Between the trimmed V and J ends, which lost 5 bases and 3 bases, there was a span of 11 bases. Germline-derived CDR1 and CDR2 are MNHEY and SMNVEV (reference sequence). CDR3 residues: CASSLTGYYNEQFF. Here the CDR3 DNA reads TGTGCCAGCAGTCTTACAGGTTACTACAATGAGCAGTTCTTC.

CDR3 sequence (DNA): TGTGCCAGCGGGACAGGGAATAACAATGAGCAGTTCTTC. Translated: CASGTGNNNEQFF. The rearrangement uses TRBV19 and TRBJ2-1; 9 nucleotides agree with TRBD1. The CDR3 contains 13 residues. The germline V gene encodes CDR1 LNHDA and CDR2 SQIVND (reference sequence). J gave up 5 bases and V 9 bases, and 5 bases lay outside the gene matches.

The chain is built from TRBV5-1 and TRBJ2-5, with D possibly being TRBD1 or TRBD2 (5 bases each). Matching the DNA end better, TRBJ2-7 makes the J call doubtful. Germline CDR1 reads SGHRS; CDR2 reads YFSETQ. The CDR3 is 14 amino acids. The CDR3 protein is CASSPPGGGYEQYF. The CDR3 coding sequence is TGCGCCAGCAGCCCCCCAGGTGGGGGCTACGAGCAGTACTTC.

This CDR3 reads CASYGGTPSTDTQYF. In nucleotides, the CDR3 is TGTGCCAGCTACGGGGGTACACCTAGCACAGATACGCAGTATTTT. The chain joins TRBV28 to TRBJ2-3; maybe TRBD2 (6 bases). The CDR3 covers 15 residues. The germline V gene has CDR1 MDHEN and CDR2 SYDVKM. Trimming removed 8 bases at V and 0 bases at J, with 15 bases between.

The V and J genes are TRBV5-4 and TRBJ2-5; TRBD2 agrees at 13 bases. CDR1 is SGHNT, CDR2 YYREEE, per germline (reference sequence). The CDR3 totals 16 residues. With V trimmed by 5 bases and J by 5 bases, 9 bases remained unmatched. Here the CDR3 DNA reads TGTGCCAGCAGGGACAGGACTAGCGGGGGTACGGAGACCCAGTACTTC. As protein: CASRDRTSGGTETQYF.

V usage is TRBV28 and J usage is TRBJ1-4; TRBD1 agrees at 9 bases. After removal of 3 bases from V and 3 bases from J, the junction contained 14 bases not matched to a gene. The CDR3 runs to 19 residues. Per germline, CDR1 MDHEN and CDR2 SYDVKM. The CDR3 sequence: CASSLAYRTGDWANEKLFF. DNA for the CDR3: TGTGCCAGCAGTTTGGCCTATAGGACAGGGGATTGGGCTAATGAAAAACTGTTTTTT.

The chain has TRBV28 and TRBJ2-3; maybe TRBD2 (7 bases). The V gene's germline CDR1 is MDHEN and CDR2 SYDVKM. The CDR3 has 14 amino acids. Trimming left V 3 bases short and J 3 bases short, with 10 bases between. Written as DNA, the CDR3 is TGTGCCAGCAGTTTCAGGGGAGGGACAGATACGCAGTATTTT. It encodes CASSFRGGTDTQYF.

The chain employs TRBV28 and TRBJ1-1; D might be TRBD1 (5 bases). With 2 bases removed from V and 0 bases from J, the gap between germline ends came to 16 bases. The germline CDR1 and CDR2 sequences are MDHEN and SYDVKM. The CDR3 has 17 amino acids. The CDR3 region has the DNA TGTGCCAGCAGTTTAGTTGCACAGGCTGGTATGAACACTGAAGCTTTCTTT. Translation: CASSLVAQAGMNTEAFF. Drawing the rest from reference TRBV28 and TRBJ1-1, the complete variable domain is DVKVTQSSRYLVKRTGEKVFLECVQDMDHENMFWYRQDPGLGLRLIYFSYDVKMKEKGDIPEGYSVSREKKERFSLILESASTNQTSMYLCASSLVAQAGMNTEAFFGQGTRLTVV.

This clone appeared a few times. The CDR3 nucleotides read TGTGCCAGCAGCGTATATGTCGGGGAGCTGTTTTTT. Translated, it gives CASSVYVGELFF. V is TRBV9 and J is TRBJ2-2; D uncertain. V was cut by 1 base and J by 7 bases, with 5 bases left in between. The CDR3 is made up of 12 amino acids. Germline CDR1 and CDR2: SGDLS and YYNGEE.